This T cell receptor (beta chain) is from a study of OX40 agonist ivuxolimab in advanced cancers. Overall study: Prior checkpoint blockade (anti-PD-1, anti-PD-L1 or anti-CTLA-4) was permitted; about 40% had it. Study-level findings and limits: More expanded clones were seen, on average, in CD8+ T cells than in CD4+. The study observed clonal expansion of CD4+ and CD8+ blood T cells by week 6 at 0.1 to 3.0 mg/kg.

The cohort excluded patients with autoimmune disease history or systemic immunosuppression. Profiled with immunoSEQ multiplex PCR; TCRdb holds only in-frame clones, not every one. The profile shows about 150,000 clones, approximately 94% of them singletons. CDR1 is SNHLY and CDR2 is FYNNEI in the germline V gene. Germline trimming cut 7 bases from V and 4 bases from J; bases unmatched to any gene: 3. The CDR3 has 13 residues. This clone was seen more than once but under ten times. Its target is not known. The chain recombines TRBV2 with TRBJ1-5; 8 bases are a match to TRBD1. Sequenced material: CD4+ or CD8+ T cells sorted from blood, taken in a trial of the OX40 agonist ivuxolimab. The receptor comes from an adult with an advanced solid tumor such as melanoma, head and neck, liver or kidney cancer. The CDR3 DNA sequence: TGTGCCAGCAATGGACAGGGAAATCAGCCCCAGCATTTT. Encoded protein: CASNGQGNQPQHF.